The 3 T cell receptor beta chains reported below all come from one sample, sequenced in a study of blood T cells in healthy people across ages. A second roughly 6 to 12 cycle PCR used barcoded and J-beta primers. Using its own MiXCR run on the 5' RACE reads, TCRdb lists one record per CDR3 protein. This sample has over 1.5 million distinct CDR3 sequences, with just under 50% found just once. The sequenced sample consisted of blood. The receptors derive from a middle-aged woman in good health.

This clonotype was detected a few times. The rearrangement links TRBV19 to TRBJ2-3; D is possibly TRBD2 (6 bases). Germline CDR1 LNHDA, CDR2 SQIVND (reference sequence). V gave up 3 bases and J gave up 5 bases, with 15 bases separating them. This CDR3 has 15 residues. CDR3 amino acids: CASSIPGGVRDTQYF. In DNA, the CDR3 is TGTGCCAGTAGTATCCCCGGCGGGGTAAGAGATACGCAGTATTTT.

CDR3 in DNA: TGTGCCAGCAGTCCTAGACAGGGGGCTTCCTCTGGGGCCAACGTCCTGACTTTC. This gives the protein CASSPRQGASSGANVLTF. The chain uses TRBV12-3 or TRBV12-4 and TRBJ2-6; TRBD1 agrees at 10 bases. CDR3 length equals 18 residues. The V segment lost 5 bases and the J segment 0 bases; nucleotides outside the gene matches: 7.

The genes are TRBV28 and TRBJ2-1; D unresolved. This CDR3 is built from 14 residues. The germline V gene has CDR1 MDHEN and CDR2 SYDVKM. Deletions cut 3 bases from V and 5 bases from J, with 11 bases between. The CDR3 reads CASSFPPGHNEQFF. Here the CDR3 DNA reads TGTGCCAGCAGTTTCCCGCCAGGTCACAATGAGCAGTTCTTC.